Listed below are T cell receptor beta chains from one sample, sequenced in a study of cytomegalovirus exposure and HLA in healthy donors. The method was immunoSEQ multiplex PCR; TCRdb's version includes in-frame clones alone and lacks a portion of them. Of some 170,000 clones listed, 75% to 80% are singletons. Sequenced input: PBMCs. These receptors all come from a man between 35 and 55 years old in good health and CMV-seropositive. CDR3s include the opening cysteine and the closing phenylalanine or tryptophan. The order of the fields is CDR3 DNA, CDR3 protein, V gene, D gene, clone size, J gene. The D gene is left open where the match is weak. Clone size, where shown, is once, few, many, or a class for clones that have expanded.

CDR3nt: TGTGCCAGCAGCTACACGGGAGTTAAACCCTACAATGAGCAGTTCTTC; CDR3aa: CASSYTGVKPYNEQFF; v_gene: TRBV11-2; d_gene: NA; abundance: NA; j_gene: TRBJ2-1
CDR3nt: TGCGCCAGCAGCTTGGGACTAGCGGGAGGATCAGATACGCAGTATTTT; CDR3aa: CASSLGLAGGSDTQYF; v_gene: TRBV5-1; d_gene: TRBD2; abundance: NA; j_gene: TRBJ2-3
CDR3nt: TGTGCCAGTAGTATCGACAGGGGAAAGTCCGGGGAGCTGTTTTTT; CDR3aa: CASSIDRGKSGELFF; v_gene: TRBV19; d_gene: TRBD1; abundance: NA; j_gene: TRBJ2-2
CDR3nt: TGCAGCGTTGGCTTCGGGACAGGGGTTGGCTACACCTTC; CDR3aa: CSVGFGTGVGYTF; v_gene: TRBV29-1; d_gene: TRBD1; abundance: NA; j_gene: TRBJ1-2
CDR3nt: TGTGCCAGTAGTATCCTGGGGGGACAGAGCGGGGAGCAGTTCTTC; CDR3aa: CASSILGGQSGEQFF; v_gene: TRBV19; d_gene: NA; abundance: NA; j_gene: TRBJ2-1
CDR3nt: TGTGCCAGCAGCCCGGGACATATCATTGAAGCTTTCTTT; CDR3aa: CASSPGHIIEAFF; v_gene: TRBV2; d_gene: NA; abundance: NA; j_gene: TRBJ1-1
CDR3nt: TGTGCCAGCAGCTTCGCAGGGGCCGAGCAGTACTTC; CDR3aa: CASSFAGAEQYF; v_gene: TRBV5-4; d_gene: NA; abundance: NA; j_gene: TRBJ2-7
CDR3nt: TGCGCCAGCATCCCACAGGGGGCGAGGGACACTGAAGCTTTCTTT; CDR3aa: CASIPQGARDTEAFF; v_gene: TRBV5-1; d_gene: TRBD1; abundance: NA; j_gene: TRBJ1-1
CDR3nt: TGTGCCAGCAGAGGACCTCAGGGGGCTAACTCGTACAATGAGCAGTTCTTC; CDR3aa: CASRGPQGANSYNEQFF; v_gene: TRBV27; d_gene: TRBD1; abundance: NA; j_gene: TRBJ2-1
CDR3nt: TGTGCCGTTGCGGACAGGACCGCAACTAATGAAAAACTGTTTTTT; CDR3aa: CAVADRTATNEKLFF; v_gene: TRBV19; d_gene: TRBD1; abundance: NA; j_gene: TRBJ1-4
CDR3nt: TGTGCCAGCAGCTTAGGGGACACAAGCTCCTACGAGCAGTACTTC; CDR3aa: CASSLGDTSSYEQYF; v_gene: TRBV11-3; d_gene: NA; abundance: NA; j_gene: TRBJ2-7
CDR3nt: TGTGCCATCGGATCGGCGCGGGAGACCCAGTACTTC; CDR3aa: CAIGSARETQYF; v_gene: TRBV10-3; d_gene: NA; abundance: few; j_gene: TRBJ2-5
CDR3nt: TGTGCCAGCAGCCCCTTTGGAGGCACAGATACGCAGTATTTT; CDR3aa: CASSPFGGTDTQYF; v_gene: TRBV7-2; d_gene: NA; abundance: NA; j_gene: TRBJ2-3
CDR3nt: TGCGCCAGCAGTGAGTCCGGGACTAGCCAAGAGACCCAGTACTTC; CDR3aa: CASSESGTSQETQYF; v_gene: TRBV10-1; d_gene: TRBD2; abundance: NA; j_gene: TRBJ2-5
CDR3nt: TGTGCCATCAGTGAATGGGGGGACGCAGATACGCAGTATTTT; CDR3aa: CAISEWGDADTQYF; v_gene: TRBV10-3; d_gene: NA; abundance: NA; j_gene: TRBJ2-3
CDR3nt: TGTGCCAGCAGCGTAGCTTCGGGCACCGGGGAGCTGTTTTTT; CDR3aa: CASSVASGTGELFF; v_gene: TRBV9; d_gene: NA; abundance: few; j_gene: TRBJ2-2
CDR3nt: TGCGCCAGCAGTGAAGCGGGGAAGAACACTGAAGCTTTCTTT; CDR3aa: CASSEAGKNTEAFF; v_gene: TRBV10-1; d_gene: NA; abundance: NA; j_gene: TRBJ1-1
CDR3nt: TGCAGCGCCGGGGGACTACCCGGGCAGTTCTTC; CDR3aa: CSAGGLPGQFF; v_gene: TRBV29-1; d_gene: TRBD2; abundance: NA; j_gene: TRBJ2-1
CDR3nt: TGTGCCAGCACCGTATGGGAGGTGACGCCCTCTGGGGCCAACGTCCTGACTTTC; CDR3aa: CASTVWEVTPSGANVLTF; v_gene: TRBV28; d_gene: NA; abundance: NA; j_gene: TRBJ2-6
CDR3nt: TGTGCCACCCTCACGGTAGGGGTCAATCAGCCCCAGCATTTT; CDR3aa: CATLTVGVNQPQHF; v_gene: TRBV28; d_gene: NA; abundance: NA; j_gene: TRBJ1-5
CDR3nt: TGTGCCAGCTCAGCCTGGACTAGCGGGACCCAAGAGACCCAGTACTTC; CDR3aa: CASSAWTSGTQETQYF; v_gene: TRBV18; d_gene: TRBD2; abundance: NA; j_gene: TRBJ2-5
CDR3nt: TGTGCCAGCTCTTGGGGACAGGAGAGGGAGACCCAGTACTTC; CDR3aa: CASSWGQERETQYF; v_gene: TRBV18; d_gene: TRBD1; abundance: NA; j_gene: TRBJ2-5
CDR3nt: TGTGCCAGCAGCGAACGACAGGGGACAGATACGCAGTATTTT; CDR3aa: CASSERQGTDTQYF; v_gene: TRBV7-9; d_gene: TRBD1; abundance: few; j_gene: TRBJ2-3
CDR3nt: TGTGCCAGCAGCTTGACTAGCGGGAGAGGGTCAGATACGCAGTATTTT; CDR3aa: CASSLTSGRGSDTQYF; v_gene: TRBV28; d_gene: TRBD2; abundance: NA; j_gene: TRBJ2-3
CDR3nt: TGTGCCAGCAGTGTTAGATTTCAGGGGCAAGGTGGAAACACCATATATTTT; CDR3aa: CASSVRFQGQGGNTIYF; v_gene: TRBV6-1; d_gene: NA; abundance: NA; j_gene: TRBJ1-3
CDR3nt: TGCGCCAGCAGCTCGGGACAGGGAGCCTCAGGCTACACCTTC; CDR3aa: CASSSGQGASGYTF; v_gene: TRBV5-1; d_gene: TRBD1; abundance: NA; j_gene: TRBJ1-2
CDR3nt: TGCAGCGCAACACCTACAGGGTCCAACACTGAAGCTTTCTTT; CDR3aa: CSATPTGSNTEAFF; v_gene: TRBV29-1; d_gene: NA; abundance: NA; j_gene: TRBJ1-1
CDR3nt: TGTGCCAGCAGCGGTAGACTAGCGGGAGGGAGCACAGATACGCAGTATTTT; CDR3aa: CASSGRLAGGSTDTQYF; v_gene: TRBV9; d_gene: TRBD2; abundance: NA; j_gene: TRBJ2-3
CDR3nt: TGTGCCAGCAGCTTGAGCAGCGGAGAGACCCAGTACTTC; CDR3aa: CASSLSSGETQYF; v_gene: TRBV11-3; d_gene: NA; abundance: NA; j_gene: TRBJ2-5
CDR3nt: TGTGCCAGCGTCCCGAGTAGCTCCTACGAGCAGTACTTC; CDR3aa: CASVPSSSYEQYF; v_gene: TRBV28; d_gene: NA; abundance: NA; j_gene: TRBJ2-7
CDR3nt: TGTGCCAGCAGCTTTACTCTGGGCTCTTACAATGAGCAGTTCTTC; CDR3aa: CASSFTLGSYNEQFF; v_gene: TRBV11-2; d_gene: NA; abundance: NA; j_gene: TRBJ2-1
CDR3nt: TGTGCCAGCAGCTTGGGGCAGGGGACCCTCAGGAACGAGCAGTACTTC; CDR3aa: CASSLGQGTLRNEQYF; v_gene: TRBV5-4; d_gene: NA; abundance: NA; j_gene: TRBJ2-7
CDR3nt: TGTGCCAGCAGTGAACGGCACAGCTACGAGCAGTACTTC; CDR3aa: CASSERHSYEQYF; v_gene: TRBV6-1; d_gene: NA; abundance: NA; j_gene: TRBJ2-7
CDR3nt: TGCGCCAGCAGCTTAGGGTTCGGCCGGACTAGCGGGGACCCCCTGGATGAGCAGTTCTTC; CDR3aa: CASSLGFGRTSGDPLDEQFF; v_gene: TRBV5-1; d_gene: TRBD2; abundance: once; j_gene: TRBJ2-1